This entry lists 27 T cell receptor beta chains sequenced from one sample in a study of early T cells in non-severe SARS-CoV-2 infection. MiXCR, applied by TCRdb to the 5' RACE reads, yields one record per CDR3 protein. The sample includes 85,000 to 100,000 distinct CDR3 sequences, less than 15% seen only once; the top ten take around 2.4%. The sequenced sample was whole blood. Every receptor here comes from an adult who was a healthcare worker with PCR-confirmed SARS-CoV-2 infection or an uninfected control (not recorded which).

This clonotype turned up a few times. This chain links TRBV5-5 with TRBJ1-5; tentatively, D is TRBD1 (6 bases). The CDR3 extends over 14 amino acids. CDR1 SGHKS and CDR2 YYEKEE come from the germline V gene (reference sequence). The V end was cut by 0 bases, the J end by 9 bases, with 13 bases between. The CDR3 sequence: CASSLVGGGSPQHF. The CDR3 DNA follows: TGTGCCAGCAGCTTGGTTGGTGGGGGCTCGCCCCAGCATTTT.

The chain couples TRBV27 to TRBJ2-4, with D perhaps TRBD1 or TRBD2 (5 bases each). The CDR3 contains 13 residues. The germline gives CDR1 MNHEY, CDR2 SMNVEV (reference sequence). The V end lost 6 bases, the J end lost 0 bases, and 6 bases lay between the germline ends. CDR3 amino acids: CASRGVAKNIQYF. CDR3 in DNA: TGTGCCAGCAGGGGGGTAGCCAAAAACATTCAGTACTTC.

The genes are TRBV20-1 and TRBJ1-2, with D perhaps TRBD1 (6 bases). V gave up 7 bases and J gave up 6 bases, with 6 bases separating them. Per the germline V gene, CDR1 is DFQATT and CDR2 is SNEGSKA (reference sequence). The CDR3 runs 9 residues. DNA for the CDR3: TGCAGTGACAGGGATGGCTACACCTTC. This codes for CSDRDGYTF.

This clonotype occurred a few times. The V call is TRBV7-3, the J call TRBJ2-2, with D uncertain. Trimming removed 5 bases at V and 2 bases at J, with 6 bases between. CDR1 and CDR2 from the germline V gene are SGHTA and FQGTGA. This CDR3 has 13 residues. The DNA of the CDR3 is TGTGCCAGCAGCCCAAGTAACACCGGGGAGCTGTTTTTT. Its protein is CASSPSNTGELFF.

In this sample, this clonotype turned up many times. The V gene is TRBV3-1, the J gene TRBJ1-1, with D perhaps TRBD1 (5 bases). The CDR3 runs 15 residues. V lost 3 bases, J lost 0 bases, and 11 bases lay in between. The germline CDR1 and CDR2 sequences are LGHDT and YNNKEL (reference sequence). CDR3 protein: CASSHRGVLNTEAFF. CDR3 bases: TGTGCCAGCAGCCACCGGGGGGTACTGAACACTGAAGCTTTCTTT.

The table lists this clonotype with a few counts. The chain recombines TRBV19 with TRBJ2-2, with D uncertain. The CDR3 runs 12 residues. With 8 bases removed from V and 7 bases from J, the gap between germline ends came to 11 bases. In germline, CDR1 is LNHDA, CDR2 SQIVND (reference sequence). In DNA form, the CDR3 reads TGTGCCAGTGAGACTTTCGTCGGGGAGCTGTTTTTT. It specifies CASETFVGELFF.

The chain recombines TRBV2 with TRBJ2-3; no clear D. Looked up from germline, CDR1 is SNHLY and CDR2 is FYNNEI. The CDR3 is 12 amino acids. Trimming left V 6 bases short and J 3 bases short, with 7 bases between. The CDR3: CASRGWTDTQYF. The CDR3 bases are TGTGCCAGCAGGGGGTGGACAGATACGCAGTATTTT.

This clonotype was counted at least ten times. This CDR3 is CASSSDRSYNEQFF. The CDR3 DNA reads TGCGCCAGCAGCTCTGACAGGAGTTACAATGAGCAGTTCTTC. J is TRBJ2-1 and V is TRBV5-1, with a weak D call TRBD1 (6 bases). The V gene lost 3 bases and the J gene lost 4 bases, with 11 bases spanning the gap. The germline gives CDR1 SGHRS, CDR2 YFSETQ. The CDR3 has 14 residues.

Many counts were recorded for this clonotype. The V call is TRBV7-9, the J call TRBJ2-1; TRBD2 agrees at 8 bases. Germline V CDR1 and CDR2: SEHNR, FQNEAQ (reference sequence). The CDR3 loop spans 15 amino acids. V lost 4 bases, J lost 6 bases, and 8 bases stayed unmatched. This CDR3 is CASSSLFRGGNEQFF. The CDR3 DNA reads TGTGCCAGCAGCTCCCTGTTCCGGGGGGGCAATGAGCAGTTCTTC.

This clonotype was seen repeatedly, ten times or more. Written as DNA, the CDR3 is TGCAGTGCTAGAACAGCGGGGGGGACCTACGAGCAGTACTTC. Its translation is CSARTAGGTYEQYF. This chain links TRBV20-1 with TRBJ2-7, with 10 bases aligning to TRBD2. The germline CDR1 and CDR2 sequences are DFQATT and SNEGSKA (reference sequence). The CDR3 covers 14 residues. The ends lost 2 bases at V and 2 bases at J; junction bases unmatched: 3.

This clonotype was recorded at least ten times. V gene TRBV18 combines with J gene TRBJ2-5; possible D gene TRBD2, 6 bases. This CDR3 has 13 amino acids. Germline CDR1 KGHSH, CDR2 LQKENI. V lost 6 bases to trimming and J lost 2 bases, with 10 bases between them. As DNA, the CDR3 is TGTGCCAGCTCTCTCGGACTACAAGAGACCCAGTACTTC. It encodes CASSLGLQETQYF.

The chain carries TRBV5-1 and TRBJ1-6; TRBD1 matches 8 bases. The V and J ends lost 2 bases and 0 bases, in that order; junction bases with no gene match: 7. The CDR3 spans 18 residues. Germline CDR1 is SGHRS and CDR2 is YFSETQ. The CDR3 sequence is CASSFGTGPSSYNSPLHF. The DNA of the CDR3 is TGCGCCAGCAGCTTCGGGACAGGACCTAGCTCCTATAATTCACCCCTCCACTTT.

The table lists this clonotype with many counts. The CDR3 nucleotides read TGTGCCAGCAGTTTGCGGGGGAACAACGAGCAGTACTTC. This codes for CASSLRGNNEQYF. The chain has TRBV28 and TRBJ2-7; 7 positions match TRBD2. This CDR3 contains 13 residues. Per the germline V gene, CDR1 is MDHEN and CDR2 is SYDVKM. V lost 3 bases to trimming and J lost 5 bases; unmatched junction nucleotides: 4.

This clonotype was seen many times. The rearrangement uses TRBV20-1 and TRBJ2-2; no clear D gene. The CDR3 length is 12 residues. Germline V CDR1 and CDR2: DFQATT, SNEGSKA (reference sequence). Between the trimmed V and J ends, which lost 3 bases and 7 bases, there was a span of 9 bases. The CDR3 DNA is TGCAGTGCTAGCGTTTACAGCGGGGAGCTGTTTTTT. Translation gives CSASVYSGELFF.

In its sample, this clonotype was seen many times. The V and J genes are TRBV7-9 and TRBJ1-2; possible D gene TRBD1, 5 bases. Trimming shortened V by 3 bases and J by 5 bases, and 13 bases separated the two germline ends. Germline lookup yields CDR1 SEHNR and CDR2 FQNEAQ (reference sequence). The CDR3 loop spans 14 amino acids. CDR3 DNA sequence: TGTGCCAGCAGCTTTGACAGCCTATTTTATGGCTACACCTTC. This translates into CASSFDSLFYGYTF.

This clonotype was counted ten times or more. The genes are TRBV20-1 and TRBJ2-5, with 8 positions matching TRBD1. J was trimmed by 4 bases and V by 2 bases; bases with no gene match: 18. This CDR3 has 18 amino acids. Germline V lookup: CDR1 DFQATT, CDR2 SNEGSKA (reference sequence). The CDR3 protein is CSARSVRPGQGGGETQYF. CDR3 nucleotides: TGCAGTGCTAGATCCGTTCGACCTGGACAGGGTGGCGGAGAGACCCAGTACTTC.

This clonotype was counted at least ten times. The chain couples TRBV18 to TRBJ1-5, with TRBD1 as a possible D gene (5 bases). The CDR3 loop spans 14 amino acids. Trimming removed 2 bases from V and 7 bases from J, with 12 bases in between. Germline CDR1 KGHSH, CDR2 LQKENI. Here the CDR3 reads CASSPSAGNQPQHF. As DNA, the CDR3 is TGTGCCAGCTCACCAAGCGCAGGGAACCAGCCCCAGCATTTT.

The gene calls are TRBV3-1 and TRBJ2-7, with 10 positions matching TRBD1. Germline V gene sequence: CDR1 LGHDT, CDR2 YNNKEL (reference sequence). Trimming at V came to 4 bases and at J to 0 bases, leaving 3 bases not matched to a gene. This CDR3 has 15 residues. The CDR3 is CASSRTGGDSYEQYF. CDR3 nucleotide sequence: TGTGCCAGCAGCCGGACAGGGGGAGACTCCTACGAGCAGTACTTC.

The sample holds a few counts of this clonotype. The chain couples TRBV2 to TRBJ1-5; no clear D gene. Germline V gene lookup returns CDR1 SNHLY and CDR2 FYNNEI. The V and J ends lost 5 bases and 2 bases respectively, with 13 bases between them. The CDR3 covers 15 residues. CDR3 residues: CASSFGLSRNQPQHF. The CDR3, as DNA: TGTGCCAGCAGTTTTGGGCTCTCTCGCAATCAGCCCCAGCATTTT.

This clonotype turned up a few times. The chain carries TRBV7-9 and TRBJ2-1; no clear D gene. Deletions cut 5 bases from V and 8 bases from J, with 7 bases between. The CDR3 runs 11 residues. The germline V gene has CDR1 SEHNR and CDR2 FQNEAQ (reference sequence). This CDR3 is CASSLTDEQFF. For the CDR3, the DNA is TGTGCCAGCAGCCTTACCGATGAGCAGTTCTTC.

This clonotype was counted many times. The V call is TRBV28, the J call TRBJ2-7; maybe TRBD2 (5 bases). V was pared by 6 bases and J by 0 bases, with 18 bases between. This CDR3 is 16 amino acids long. Germline CDR1 is MDHEN and CDR2 is SYDVKM. CDR3 DNA sequence: TGTGCCAGCAGCCAATACCGCGACTACACCTCCTACGAGCAGTACTTC. This encodes CASSQYRDYTSYEQYF.

The V and J genes are TRBV19 and TRBJ1-6; 7 nucleotides align to TRBD1. The junction had 14 bases not matched to a gene; V was cut back by 5 bases and J by 10 bases. The CDR3 is 16 residues long. From germline, CDR1 is LNHDA and CDR2 SQIVND (reference sequence). CDR3: CASSEGLTGSGSPLHF. CDR3 DNA: TGTGCCAGTAGTGAGGGATTGACAGGGAGCGGCTCACCCCTCCACTTT.

This clonotype was seen only a few times. The chain's CDR3 is CASQPGMGEQYF. The CDR3 region has the DNA TGTGCCAGCCAGCCCGGGATGGGGGAGCAGTACTTC. V gene TRBV7-8 combines with J gene TRBJ2-7, with D possibly matching TRBD2 (5 bases). The germline gives CDR1 SGHVS, CDR2 FQNEAQ. The CDR3 loop spans 12 amino acids. V lost 8 bases and J 7 bases, leaving 15 bases between the germline ends. The variable domain in full, with the rest retrieved from reference TRBV7-8 and TRBJ2-7, is GAGVSQSPRYKVAKRGQDVALRCDPISGHVSLFWYQQALGQGPEFLTYFQNEAQLDKSGLPSDRFFAERPEGSVSTLKIQRTQQEDSAVYLCASQPGMGEQYFGPGTRLTVT.

This clonotype was seen at least ten times. V and J are TRBV6-5 and TRBJ2-5, with 10 positions matching TRBD1. Germline CDR1 MNHEY, CDR2 SVGAGI. This CDR3 spans 16 amino acids. V shed 2 bases, J shed 0 bases, and the junction held 3 bases outside the gene matches. Here the CDR3 reads CASSYLDRGYQETQYF. For the CDR3, the DNA is TGTGCCAGCAGTTACCTGGACAGGGGGTACCAAGAGACCCAGTACTTC.

This clonotype occurred a few times. This chain connects TRBV2 to TRBJ2-3, with TRBD2 matching over 13 bases. Looked up from germline, CDR1 is SNHLY and CDR2 is FYNNEI. This CDR3 is 17 amino acids long. Trimming removed 6 bases from V and 1 base from J; junction bases left unmatched: 7. CDR3 region: CASSPTSGGAGTDTQYF. CDR3 coding DNA: TGTGCCAGCAGCCCAACTAGCGGGGGGGCCGGCACAGATACGCAGTATTTT.

The chain is built from TRBV7-8 and TRBJ1-1, with TRBD1 matching over 9 bases. The CDR3 extends over 16 amino acids. CDR1 and CDR2 from the germline V gene are SGHVS and FQNEAQ. Unmatched junction bases numbered 7, after V lost 5 bases and J lost 0 bases. The CDR3 sequence is CASSPKTGGMNTEAFF. The CDR3 nucleotides read TGTGCCAGCAGCCCCAAGACAGGGGGGATGAACACTGAAGCTTTCTTT. The variable domain in full, completed from reference TRBV7-8 and TRBJ1-1, reads GAGVSQSPRYKVAKRGQDVALRCDPISGHVSLFWYQQALGQGPEFLTYFQNEAQLDKSGLPSDRFFAERPEGSVSTLKIQRTQQEDSAVYLCASSPKTGGMNTEAFFGQGTRLTVV.

V and J are TRBV20-1 and TRBJ2-5; D perhaps matches TRBD2 (5 bases). Deletions cut 3 bases from V and 5 bases from J, with 16 bases between. The CDR3 sequence is 14 residues long. Looked up from germline, CDR1 is DFQATT and CDR2 is SNEGSKA (reference sequence). CDR3 nucleotides: TGCAGTGCTAGTCTTCTGGCGGGCCAGGAGACCCAGTACTTC. Its protein is CSASLLAGQETQYF.